These 4 T cell receptor beta chains were sequenced from one sample in a study of T cells in localized non-small cell lung cancer. Using immunoSEQ multiplex PCR, the repertoire was profiled, and TCRdb retains in-frame clones only, with some absent. The data contain 9,500 to 11,000 clones, approximately 85% of them seen just once; the ten biggest clones take up about 20%. The material sequenced was peripheral blood mononuclear cells, taken before any cancer treatment. Every receptor here comes from a female donor at least 60 years old with stage II lung adenocarcinoma.

This clone was counted a single time. The V gene is TRBV18, the J gene TRBJ2-5, with 7 bases aligning to TRBD1. Germline V gene sequence: CDR1 KGHSH, CDR2 LQKENI. V shed 4 bases and J 5 bases; nucleotides not matched to a gene: 7. The CDR3 loop spans 14 amino acids. The CDR3 here is CASSQQQGMETQYF. CDR3 coding DNA: TGTGCCAGCTCACAGCAACAGGGGATGGAGACCCAGTACTTC.

V gene TRBV5-1 combines with J gene TRBJ2-7, with D unresolved. The germline CDR1 and CDR2 sequences are SGHRS and YFSETQ. The CDR3 spans 14 residues. V shed 3 bases and J shed 0 bases, with 10 bases lying between them. The CDR3 bases are TGCGCCAGCAGCTCAACGGGCAGCTCCTACGAGCAGTACTTC. It codes for CASSSTGSSYEQYF. Based on the CDR3 plus reference TRBV5-1 and TRBJ2-7, the full variable domain is KAGVTQTPRYLIKTRGQQVTLSCSPISGHRSVSWYQQTPGQGLQFLFEYFSETQRNKGNFPGRFSGRQFSNSRSEMNVSTLELGDSALYLCASSSTGSSYEQYFGPGTRLTVT.

This clone was recorded only once. The chain couples TRBV11-2 to TRBJ1-3; 7 nucleotides line up with TRBD1. The J segment lost 7 bases and the V segment lost 5 bases, leaving 2 bases of the junction unmatched. The CDR3 loop spans 12 amino acids. The germline V gene has CDR1 SGHAT and CDR2 FQNNGV. This chain's CDR3 is CASSLQGNTIYF. In nucleotides, the CDR3 is TGTGCCAGCAGCCTACAGGGGAACACCATATATTTT. The full variable domain, in which reference TRBV11-2 and TRBJ1-3 provide the parts outside the CDR3, is EAGVAQSPRYKIIEKRQSVAFWCNPISGHATLYWYQQILGQGPKLLIQFQNNGVVDDSQLPKDRFSAERLKGVDSTLKIQPAKLEDSAVYLCASSLQGNTIYFGEGSWLTVV.

V is TRBV5-5 and J is TRBJ1-2, with unresolved D. CDR1 SGHKS and CDR2 YYEKEE come from the germline V gene (reference sequence). Trimming took 0 bases from V and 4 from J, leaving 7 bases between them. The CDR3 length is 13 residues. The CDR3 reads CASSLESSYGYTF. The CDR3 nucleotides read TGTGCCAGCAGCTTGGAATCGAGCTATGGCTACACCTTC.